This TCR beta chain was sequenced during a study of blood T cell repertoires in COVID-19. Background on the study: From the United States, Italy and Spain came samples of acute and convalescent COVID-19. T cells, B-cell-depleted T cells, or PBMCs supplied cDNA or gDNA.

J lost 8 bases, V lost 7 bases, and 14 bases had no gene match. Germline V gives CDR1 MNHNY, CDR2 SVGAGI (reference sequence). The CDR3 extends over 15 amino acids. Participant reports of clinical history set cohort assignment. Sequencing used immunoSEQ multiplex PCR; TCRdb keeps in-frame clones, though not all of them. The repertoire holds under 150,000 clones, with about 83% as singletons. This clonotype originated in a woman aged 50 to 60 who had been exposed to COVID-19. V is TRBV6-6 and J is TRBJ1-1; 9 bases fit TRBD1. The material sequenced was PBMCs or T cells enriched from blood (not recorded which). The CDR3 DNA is TGTGCCAGCACCACGGGACAGGGAGGGTTAAAGGAAGCTTTCTTT. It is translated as CASTTGQGGLKEAFF.